Listed below are T cell receptor beta chains from one sample, sequenced in a study of CD4+ T cells in melanoma. This table comes from immunoSEQ multiplex PCR, and its TCRdb copy is limited to in-frame clones, with some not included. The data contain more than 20,000 clones, almost 85% of them singletons. Sequenced sample: cells from a culture (not recorded whether cultured in vitro). These receptor sequences come from a human donor with melanoma. Each CDR3 is given with its conserved first and last residue. The size field is filled for only some rows; it gives once, few, many or a size class.

CAAGGNTEAFF,TRBJ1-1,TRBV29-1,NA
CASSLPGAATQYF,TRBJ2-5,TRBV7-3,NA
CAISDADTQYF,TRBJ2-3,TRBV10-3,once
CASSYGGPNTDTQYF,TRBJ2-3,TRBV6-5,NA
CASGRSEAFF,TRBJ1-1,TRBV5-8,NA
CASSQDSLLLTGFEVTQETQYF,TRBJ2-5,TRBV14,once
CAWRRATNEKLFF,TRBJ1-4,TRBV30,NA
CASSKAYF,TRBJ2-4,TRBV21-1,NA
CASSPYGVGDEQFF,TRBJ2-1,TRBV4-1,NA
CASSLVSATQVGNEQFF,TRBJ2-1,TRBV11-2,NA
CASSFAGIYGYTF,TRBJ1-2,TRBV5-5,once
CASSVERAAEAFF,TRBJ1-1,TRBV2,NA
CASKPRGEVDTIYF,TRBJ1-3,TRBV6-1,NA
CASSRTANYGYTF,TRBJ1-2,TRBV6-5,NA
CASSLSGTIPEQFF,TRBJ2-1,TRBV27,NA
CASSPQGGNTQYF,TRBJ2-3,TRBV2,NA
CAISKTGTGGKETQYF,TRBJ2-5,TRBV10-3,NA
CASRTVAGYEQYF,TRBJ2-7,TRBV5-8,NA
CASSPPVTEQFRPYEQYF,TRBJ2-7,TRBV18,NA
CASSLVQTGELFF,TRBJ2-2,TRBV7-6,NA
CASSSQLEETQYF,TRBJ2-5,TRBV11-2,NA
CATNWGDFNQPQHF,TRBJ1-5,TRBV19,NA
CASSSGQGATNEQFF,TRBJ2-1,TRBV5-1,NA
CASSSTGPRGEKLFF,TRBJ1-4,TRBV5-1,few
CASSRGTVTLNTEAFF,TRBJ1-1,TRBV18,NA
CAWNLLSWGARETQYF,TRBJ2-5,TRBV30,NA
CASKSLGDQETQYF,TRBJ2-5,TRBV10-2,NA
CASSLQGRDQFF,TRBJ2-1,TRBV5-6,NA
CASSLTPGNSPLHF,TRBJ1-6,TRBV7-3,few
CSAVKGAAQDNEQFF,TRBJ2-1,TRBV29-1,NA
CASSPPLLGVQTEAFF,TRBJ1-1,TRBV18,once
CASSPEEGRDGNTIYF,TRBJ1-3,TRBV7-6,NA
CASSFSDRGPVEAFF,TRBJ1-1,TRBV7-9,medium-sized
CAWSVKLPLDRGPGYTF,TRBJ1-2,TRBV30,NA
CAISESGGGRTDTQYF,TRBJ2-3,TRBV10-3,NA
CASSLLSDSGNTIYF,TRBJ1-3,TRBV5-4,NA
CASGRGQGAETQYF,TRBJ2-5,TRBV12-5,NA
CASSEALSRAHEQYF,TRBJ2-7,TRBV2,NA
CASSLGVEEKLFF,TRBJ1-4,TRBV5-6,NA
CASSSPRSPEAFF,TRBJ1-1,TRBV11-3,NA
CASSPANPRDTIYF,TRBJ1-3,TRBV19,NA
CARALAFF,TRBJ1-1,TRBV6-5,NA